The 26 T cell receptor beta chains presented below share a single source sample, sequenced in a study of CD8 T cells in ankylosing spondylitis. Whole-study findings and limits: Characteristic of ankylosing spondylitis blood, it appeared, was a TCR beta motif comprising about 8 highly homologous variants.

Antigens for these TCRs are unknown. TCRdb fed the 5' RACE reads into MiXCR, producing one record per CDR3 protein. This sample has 800,000 to 900,000 distinct CDR3 sequences; 12% occur once, and the top ten carry approximately 0.51%. The sequenced sample was blood, either unsorted or a sorted T cell fraction (not recorded which). These receptors all come from a male donor with ankylosing spondylitis.

The chain uses TRBV4-3 and TRBJ2-3; D uncertain. Trimming took off 0 bases at V and 0 bases at J, with 10 bases between the two ends. The CDR3 contains 16 residues. Looked up from germline, CDR1 is LGHNA and CDR2 is YSLEER. The CDR3 nucleotides read TGCGCCAGCAGCCAAGATCAAAGACCTAGCACAGATACGCAGTATTTT. It is translated as CASSQDQRPSTDTQYF.

This clonotype was picked up a small number of times. The CDR3 coding sequence is TGCAGCGTTGAATTCGTTGGAGGTGAAGCTTTCTTT. Amino acid sequence: CSVEFVGGEAFF. J is TRBJ1-1 and V is TRBV29-1; D remains ambiguous. The CDR3 totals 12 residues. Trimming removed 2 bases at V and 7 bases at J, with 11 bases between. Germline CDR1 reads SQVTM; CDR2 reads ANQGSEA.

The V call is TRBV20-1, the J call TRBJ2-7, with 9 bases identical to TRBD2. Trimming at V came to 4 bases and at J to 0 bases, leaving 4 bases not matched to a gene. The CDR3 runs 14 residues. Germline CDR1 is DFQATT and CDR2 is SNEGSKA (reference sequence). CDR3 sequence: CSANLAGASYEQYF. The CDR3 DNA is TGCAGTGCTAACTTAGCGGGAGCCTCCTACGAGCAGTACTTC.

The chain carries TRBV10-3 and TRBJ2-7; 8 positions match TRBD1. Trimming took 6 bases from V and 2 from J; bases not matched to a gene: 9. CDR1 and CDR2 from the germline V gene are ENHRY and SYGVKD. The CDR3 sequence is 15 residues long. CDR3 protein: CAIRNSGGDTYEQYF. The DNA for the CDR3 is TGTGCCATCAGAAACTCAGGGGGCGATACCTACGAGCAGTACTTC.

This clonotype was detected a few times. This sequence joins TRBV15 and TRBJ2-2; D unresolved. CDR3 length: 14 amino acids. Germline V gene lookup returns CDR1 LNHNV and CDR2 YYDKDF (reference sequence). The germline V and J ends were trimmed by 5 bases and 5 bases, with 12 bases remaining between them. The CDR3 loop is CATSPQVGTGELFF. The CDR3 DNA is TGTGCCACCAGCCCTCAAGTGGGGACCGGGGAGCTGTTTTTT.

This chain connects TRBV9 to TRBJ2-2; D gene ambiguous. CDR1 SGDLS and CDR2 YYNGEE come from the germline V gene. V lost 2 bases and J lost 6, with 11 bases in between. This CDR3 is built from 14 residues. CDR3 amino acids: CASSVNPRSGELFF. CDR3 bases: TGTGCCAGCAGCGTTAACCCAAGGTCCGGGGAGCTGTTTTTT.

This clonotype appeared many times. This chain connects TRBV12-3 or TRBV12-4 to TRBJ1-4, with TRBD1 matching 8 bases. Trimming removed 7 bases from V and 10 bases from J; junction bases left unmatched: 14. The CDR3 loop spans 15 amino acids. The CDR3 reads CASNLMTGAAGKLFF. CDR3 sequence (DNA): TGTGCCAGCAACCTTATGACAGGGGCGGCAGGAAAACTGTTTTTT.

The V and J genes are TRBV6-1 and TRBJ1-5; the match to TRBD1 covers 7 bases. This CDR3 comprises 15 residues. V dropped 5 bases and J dropped 4; count of bases not matched to a gene: 8. Germline CDR1 is MNHNS and CDR2 is SASEGT. The CDR3 DNA reads as TGTGCCAGCAGTCGAGGGACAGACAGAAATCAGCCCCAGCATTTT. As protein: CASSRGTDRNQPQHF.

In this sample, this clonotype turned up a few times. This chain uses TRBV28 with TRBJ1-2; D remains ambiguous. CDR3 length: 12 amino acids. V gave up 6 bases and J gave up 1 base, with 6 bases separating them. From germline, CDR1 is MDHEN and CDR2 SYDVKM. The CDR3 loop is CASRPGNYGYTF. Here the CDR3 DNA reads TGTGCCAGCAGACCCGGTAACTATGGCTACACCTTC.

This clonotype was seen a few times. The rearrangement links TRBV6-2 or TRBV6-3 to TRBJ1-2; the D gene is possibly TRBD1 (5 bases). Germline-derived CDR1 and CDR2 are MNHEY and SVGEGT. The V and J ends lost 6 bases and 3 bases respectively, with 11 bases between them. CDR3 length: 13 residues. CDR3 residues: CASSRGAYYGYTF. The DNA of the CDR3 is TGTGCCAGCAGCCGAGGGGCCTACTATGGCTACACCTTC.

This clonotype was seen only a few times. This chain uses TRBV20-1 with TRBJ1-5; the D is unclear. Germline CDR1 is DFQATT and CDR2 is SNEGSKA (reference sequence). Trimming cost V 6 bases and J 4 bases, with 13 bases left between them. This CDR3 region has 13 residues. The CDR3 region is CSAVGSSNQPQHF. The CDR3 DNA follows: TGCAGTGCCGTCGGGTCCTCAAATCAGCCCCAGCATTTT.

V is TRBV4-2 and J is TRBJ2-3; perhaps D is TRBD1 or TRBD2 (5 bases each). CDR1 is LGHNA, CDR2 YNFKEQ, per germline. The V end lost 0 bases, the J end lost 4 bases, and 14 bases lay between the germline ends. The CDR3 has 16 amino acids. The CDR3 nucleotides read TGTGCCAGCAGCCAAGACTTCGGGGACGGAGCAGATACGCAGTATTTT. It translates to CASSQDFGDGADTQYF.

This clonotype was found a few times. In DNA, the CDR3 is TGTGCCAGCAGCTTAAAGAGGACAGGAATACACAATGAGCAGTTCTTC. Translated, it gives CASSLKRTGIHNEQFF. The gene calls are TRBV7-3 and TRBJ2-1, with TRBD1 matching 7 bases. Losses at the gene ends were 1 base for V and 5 bases for J; bases not matched to a gene: 8. Germline loops: CDR1 SGHTA, CDR2 FQGTGA. The CDR3 is made up of 16 amino acids.

The J gene is TRBJ2-5, the V gene TRBV4-2, with 14 bases fitting TRBD2. The CDR3 is made up of 17 amino acids. The V and J ends lost 4 bases and 1 base, in that order; junction bases with no gene match: 5. The V gene's germline CDR1 is LGHNA and CDR2 YNFKEQ. The CDR3, as DNA: TGTGCCAGCAGCCGGAGGGGGACTAGCGGGGGCCAAGAGACCCAGTACTTC. Protein: CASSRRGTSGGQETQYF.

The CDR3 nucleotides read TGCAGTGCTAGAGTCGGGACAGACTATGGCTACACCTTC. Amino acid sequence: CSARVGTDYGYTF. The chain combines TRBV20-1 with TRBJ1-2, with 7 bases matching TRBD1. J was trimmed by 3 bases and V by 1 base; bases with no gene match: 2. The CDR3 is 13 residues long. In germline, CDR1 is DFQATT, CDR2 SNEGSKA (reference sequence).

This clonotype has more than one count but fewer than ten. This chain joins TRBV10-3 and TRBJ1-1, with TRBD1 as a possible D gene (6 bases). Trimming shortened V by 6 bases and J by 1 base, and 18 bases separated the two germline ends. This CDR3 contains 16 residues. Germline V lookup: CDR1 ENHRY, CDR2 SYGVKD. CDR3 residues: CAISATKQGSNTEAFF. Written as DNA, the CDR3 is TGTGCCATCAGCGCAACGAAACAGGGCTCGAACACTGAAGCTTTCTTT.

The chain uses TRBV20-1 and TRBJ1-1; possibly TRBD1 for D (6 bases). CDR1 and CDR2 from the germline V gene are DFQATT and SNEGSKA (reference sequence). This CDR3 spans 16 amino acids. The ends were cut back, 6 bases at V and 8 bases at J, with 28 bases in the middle. The CDR3 nucleotides are TGCAGTGCCCCGCCTGGGGGGATCCGGACAGAACAAGAAGCTTTCTTT. It encodes CSAPPGGIRTEQEAFF.

This clonotype was seen ten or more times. V usage is TRBV6-1 and J usage is TRBJ1-1, with a tentative D call TRBD1 (5 bases). The V gene lost 2 bases and the J gene lost 3 bases, with 19 bases spanning the gap. Germline CDR1 is MNHNS and CDR2 is SASEGT. This CDR3 comprises 17 residues. CDR3 sequence: CASSELGGFSAYTEAFF. CDR3 sequence (DNA): TGTGCCAGCAGTGAATTGGGGGGTTTCTCGGCGTACACTGAAGCTTTCTTT.

The chain joins TRBV6-1 to TRBJ2-2; 9 bases are a match to TRBD1. V lost 8 bases to trimming and J lost 3 bases; unmatched junction nucleotides: 7. Germline-derived CDR1 and CDR2 are MNHNS and SASEGT. The CDR3 has 15 residues. This CDR3 reads CASADRDRDTGELFF. The CDR3 DNA follows: TGTGCCAGCGCCGACCGGGACAGGGACACCGGGGAGCTGTTTTTT.

This clonotype has ten or more counts. The V call is TRBV20-1, the J call TRBJ2-3; 7 nucleotides agree with TRBD2. This CDR3 comprises 13 residues. Trimming cost V 6 bases and J 5 bases; bases outside gene matches: 8. Germline V gives CDR1 DFQATT, CDR2 SNEGSKA (reference sequence). CDR3 in amino acids: CSASGVAGDTQYF. The CDR3 bases are TGCAGTGCCTCGGGCGTAGCGGGAGATACGCAGTATTTT.

This clonotype was recorded a few times. The CDR3 sequence: CASSLDSSSGANVLTF. The DNA for the CDR3 is TGCGCCAGCAGCTTGGACTCCAGCTCTGGGGCCAACGTCCTGACTTTC. V usage is TRBV5-1 and J usage is TRBJ2-6; D is uncertain. CDR3 length equals 16 residues. Trimming cost V 0 bases and J 0 bases, with 7 bases left between them. The germline V gene has CDR1 SGHRS and CDR2 YFSETQ.

V gene TRBV5-1 combines with J gene TRBJ1-1; 10 bases align to TRBD1. The V gene end was trimmed by 5 bases and the J gene end by 11 bases; junction bases not matched to a gene: 6. Germline assignment: CDR1 SGHRS and CDR2 YFSETQ. This CDR3 comprises 12 residues. This CDR3 reads CASSSGQGMAFF. CDR3 DNA sequence: TGCGCCAGCAGTTCGGGACAGGGGATGGCTTTCTTT.

The chain is built from TRBV20-1 and TRBJ1-2; no clear D gene. The V and J ends lost 2 bases and 8 bases respectively, with 12 bases between them. In germline, CDR1 is DFQATT, CDR2 SNEGSKA (reference sequence). CDR3 length: 12 residues. The CDR3 sequence is CSARTLREGYTF. In nucleotides, the CDR3 is TGCAGTGCTAGAACTCTAAGGGAGGGCTACACCTTC.

The rearrangement joins TRBV9 to TRBJ2-1, with D perhaps given as TRBD1 or TRBD2 (5 bases each). This CDR3 has 15 amino acids. Trimming left V 3 bases short and J 0 bases short, with 10 bases between. Germline V gene data show CDR1 as SGDLS and CDR2 as YYNGEE. CDR3 DNA sequence: TGTGCCAGCAGCGAGGGGACCGGCTCCTACAATGAGCAGTTCTTC. As protein: CASSEGTGSYNEQFF.

This clonotype was counted between two and nine times. This chain connects TRBV12-3 or TRBV12-4 to TRBJ2-7; D perhaps matches TRBD1 (6 bases). The CDR3 extends over 15 amino acids. V lost 6 bases to trimming and J lost 3 bases, with 18 bases between them. CDR3 region: CASSHQQGPLYEQYF. In DNA, the CDR3 is TGTGCCAGCAGCCATCAACAGGGTCCCCTCTACGAGCAGTACTTC.

This clonotype was seen a handful of times. The chain is built from TRBV20-1 and TRBJ2-1; 11 bases are a match to TRBD2. From germline, CDR1 is DFQATT and CDR2 SNEGSKA (reference sequence). Unmatched junction bases numbered 11, after V lost 6 bases and J lost 4 bases. CDR3 length: 16 amino acids. In DNA form, the CDR3 reads TGCAGTGCCCCGGGGAGTAGCGGGGGGGTGTACAATGAGCAGTTCTTC. Residues: CSAPGSSGGVYNEQFF.